This TCR beta chain originates from a study of lymphopenia after photon versus proton radiotherapy. Findings of the study overall: Authors raise, but do not show, better survival with proton therapy. Proton therapy kept repertoires fairly stable, unlike photons, which gained effector/memory cells. Oligoclonal CD8+ Temra expansion after nadir drove photon patients' diversity drop.

Only a few counts were recorded for this clone. Its matching antigen is unknown. The CDR3 covers 16 residues. The germline CDR1 and CDR2 sequences are SGHRS and YFSETQ. V shed 3 bases, J shed 0 bases, and the junction held 3 bases outside the gene matches. The method was immunoSEQ multiplex PCR; TCRdb's version includes in-frame clones alone and lacks a portion of them. Among around 25,000 clones listed, 85% were seen once. The TCR originated in a man aged 25-45 years with gastric cancer. The source material was peripheral blood, sampled from a patient treated with photon-based radiotherapy. The chain has TRBV5-1 and TRBJ2-3, with 11 bases identical to TRBD2. The CDR3 region is CASSSWTSGSTDTQYF. The CDR3 DNA is TGCGCCAGCAGCTCTTGGACTAGCGGGAGCACAGATACGCAGTATTTT.